Listed below are T cell receptor beta chains from one sample, sequenced in a study of blood T cell repertoires in COVID-19. Generated by immunoSEQ multiplex PCR, the TCRdb table keeps only in-frame clones and is missing some. Among around 60,000 clones, approximately 80% were seen once, and the ten largest hold 15%. The sample taken for sequencing was peripheral blood. These receptors were taken from a man aged 80 or over with acute or convalescent COVID-19. Each CDR3 is given with its conserved first and last residue. A D gene is named only where the DNA matches it firmly. Clone sizes are given selectively: once, few, many, or a class where the clone is expanded.

J: TRBJ1-6
D: TRBD1
size: NA
V: TRBV10-3
DNA: TGTGCCATCAAAGGACAGGGGACGGATTCACCCCTCCACTTT
CDR3: CAIKGQGTDSPLHF

J: TRBJ1-6
D: TRBD1
size: NA
V: TRBV4-1
DNA: TGCGCCAGCAGCCAATCCGGGACAGGGCTTCGGAATTCACCCCTCCACTTT
CDR3: CASSQSGTGLRNSPLHF

J: TRBJ2-7
D: TRBD1
size: NA
V: TRBV10-2
DNA: TGCGCCAGCCAAGGGACAGGGTCTGACGAGCAGTACTTC
CDR3: CASQGTGSDEQYF

J: TRBJ1-2
D: TRBD1
size: NA
V: TRBV2
DNA: TGTGCCAGCAGTGACCTCAGGGGGCTTCCCTATGGCTACACCTTC
CDR3: CASSDLRGLPYGYTF

J: TRBJ1-1
D: TRBD1
size: NA
V: TRBV18
DNA: TGTGCCAGCTCACCTTCGGGACAGGGGGGTGGCACTGAAGCTTTCTTT
CDR3: CASSPSGQGGGTEAFF

J: TRBJ2-1
D: NA
size: NA
V: TRBV5-1
DNA: TGCGCCAGCAGCCGCGGGGACAGCTCCTACAATGAGCAGTTCTTC
CDR3: CASSRGDSSYNEQFF

J: TRBJ2-7
D: TRBD1
size: NA
V: TRBV11-3
DNA: TGTGCCAGCAGCATATACAGGGGCTCCTACGAGCAGTACTTC
CDR3: CASSIYRGSYEQYF

J: TRBJ1-5
D: NA
size: NA
V: TRBV7-4
DNA: TGTGCCAGCAGCTTAGCGTTTGGGCTCGTTCAGGGGAGTCGTTCGGATCAGCCCCAGCATTTT
CDR3: CASSLAFGLVQGSRSDQPQHF

J: TRBJ2-3
D: TRBD1
size: NA
V: TRBV28
DNA: TGTGCCAGCACCGGGGACAGTACCACAGATACGCAGTATTTT
CDR3: CASTGDSTTDTQYF

J: TRBJ2-4
D: NA
size: few
V: TRBV20-1
DNA: TGCAGTGCCACCAGTTCTGAGGTTCAGTACTTC
CDR3: CSATSSEVQYF

J: TRBJ2-1
D: TRBD2
size: NA
V: TRBV11-3
DNA: TGTGCCAGCAGCCCCGGGACTAGAGGTGTGGAAGAGCAGTTCTTC
CDR3: CASSPGTRGVEEQFF

J: TRBJ2-7
D: TRBD1
size: NA
V: TRBV4-1
DNA: TGCGCCAGCAGCTCGACAGGGGCGACCTACGAGCAGTACTTC
CDR3: CASSSTGATYEQYF

J: TRBJ1-4
D: TRBD1
size: NA
V: TRBV5-6
DNA: TGTGCCAGCAGCCCAACAGGGGGTCTAGCTAATGAAAAACTGTTTTTT
CDR3: CASSPTGGLANEKLFF

J: TRBJ1-1
D: NA
size: NA
V: TRBV7-2
DNA: TGTGCCAGCAGCTTAGATTGGAGGAACACTGAAGCTTTCTTT
CDR3: CASSLDWRNTEAFF

J: TRBJ2-7
D: NA
size: NA
V: TRBV5-1
DNA: TGCGCCAGCAGCTTGTGGGAGATGCACTACGAGCAGTACTTC
CDR3: CASSLWEMHYEQYF

J: TRBJ1-1
D: NA
size: NA
V: TRBV10-3
DNA: TGTGCCATCAGTGCGGGGGAAACTGAAGCTTTCTTT
CDR3: CAISAGETEAFF

J: TRBJ2-5
D: TRBD2
size: NA
V: TRBV9
DNA: TGTGCCAGCAGCGTAGACAGCGGGGGGGCCTGGACCCAAGAGACCCAGTACTTC
CDR3: CASSVDSGGAWTQETQYF

J: TRBJ1-2
D: TRBD1
size: NA
V: TRBV10-3
DNA: TGTGCCATCCACGATTCCCCAGGGGGCGGGTATGGCTACACCTTC
CDR3: CAIHDSPGGGYGYTF

J: TRBJ2-7
D: TRBD1
size: NA
V: TRBV5-1
DNA: TGCGCCAGCAGCCGGGTAGGGGGCAAGAACGAGCAGTACTTC
CDR3: CASSRVGGKNEQYF

J: TRBJ1-2
D: TRBD1
size: NA
V: TRBV6-5
DNA: TGTGCCAGCAGTTACACCCAGACAGGGCGCGGCTACACCTTC
CDR3: CASSYTQTGRGYTF

J: TRBJ2-2
D: TRBD2
size: NA
V: TRBV30
DNA: TGTGCCTGTCGAGGGGGACTAGCTACAGGCGGGGAGCTGTTTTTT
CDR3: CACRGGLATGGELFF

J: TRBJ2-1
D: TRBD2
size: NA
V: TRBV3-1/TRBV3-2
DNA: TGTGCCAGCAGCCAAGAAACAACTAGCGGGCCCTACAATGAGCAGTTCTTC
CDR3: CASSQETTSGPYNEQFF

J: TRBJ2-3
D: NA
size: NA
V: TRBV5-1
DNA: TGCGCCAGCAGCTTGGGGGGCGCAGATACGCAGTATTTT
CDR3: CASSLGGADTQYF

J: TRBJ1-2
D: NA
size: NA
V: TRBV11-2
DNA: TGTGCCAGCAGCTCCTATCCCGACGGGATCTATGGCTACACCTTC
CDR3: CASSSYPDGIYGYTF

J: TRBJ1-2
D: TRBD1
size: NA
V: TRBV29-1
DNA: TGCAGCGTTGTAGGAGACCGGGACAGGGACGTCGAGGGCTATGGCTACACCTTC
CDR3: CSVVGDRDRDVEGYGYTF

J: TRBJ2-6
D: TRBD2
size: NA
V: TRBV6-2/TRBV6-3
DNA: TGTGCCAGCAGTACGGGGGGGACTGGGGCCAACGTCCTGACTTTC
CDR3: CASSTGGTGANVLTF

J: TRBJ2-5
D: TRBD1
size: NA
V: TRBV3-1/TRBV3-2
DNA: TGTGCCAGCAGCCCCCGACAGGGGCCGCTCGGAGAGACCCAGTACTTC
CDR3: CASSPRQGPLGETQYF

J: TRBJ2-7
D: TRBD2
size: NA
V: TRBV5-4
DNA: TGTGCCAGCACCCCAGGAGGGAGCGGGGGCCCCGCCTACGAGCAGTACTTC
CDR3: CASTPGGSGGPAYEQYF

J: TRBJ2-5
D: TRBD2
size: NA
V: TRBV7-7
DNA: TGTGCTAGCAGCCGCACGCCCTCGGGGGGTGCGGAGACCCAGTACTTC
CDR3: CASSRTPSGGAETQYF

J: TRBJ1-1
D: NA
size: NA
V: TRBV6-5
DNA: TGTGCCAGCAGTACAGACAGTGACACTGAAGCTTTCTTT
CDR3: CASSTDSDTEAFF

J: TRBJ2-1
D: NA
size: NA
V: TRBV2
DNA: TGTGCCAAACGACAGCCCTCCTACAATGAGCAGTTCTTC
CDR3: CAKRQPSYNEQFF

J: TRBJ2-1
D: NA
size: NA
V: TRBV30
DNA: TGTGCCTGGAGTGTAAACGAGGCCAATGAGCAGTTCTTC
CDR3: CAWSVNEANEQFF

J: TRBJ1-1
D: NA
size: NA
V: TRBV24-1
DNA: TGTGCCACCAGTGACCCCAGGGGCGAAGCTTTCTTT
CDR3: CATSDPRGEAFF

J: TRBJ1-3
D: TRBD1
size: NA
V: TRBV4-1
DNA: TGCGCCAGCAGCCCTCGGATGACAGGGCAAAGGGCTGGAAACACCATATATTTT
CDR3: CASSPRMTGQRAGNTIYF

J: TRBJ2-7
D: TRBD2
size: NA
V: TRBV2
DNA: TGTGCCAGCAGTGAAAGTAGTAGCGGGGGTCTCTACGAGCAGTACTTC
CDR3: CASSESSSGGLYEQYF

J: TRBJ1-1
D: TRBD1
size: NA
V: TRBV18
DNA: TGTGCCAGCTCACCATGGGACAGGGGCAATACTTTAATGAACACTGAAGCTTTCTTT
CDR3: CASSPWDRGNTLMNTEAFF

J: TRBJ1-3
D: TRBD1
size: NA
V: TRBV7-2
DNA: TGTGCCAGCAGCTTAAAAGCAGGGGGCGGAAACACCATATATTTT
CDR3: CASSLKAGGGNTIYF

J: TRBJ1-3
D: TRBD1
size: few
V: TRBV14
DNA: TGTGCCAGCAGCCAAGACAGGGGGCGCGGAAACACCATATATTTT
CDR3: CASSQDRGRGNTIYF

J: TRBJ1-2
D: NA
size: NA
V: TRBV28
DNA: TGTGCCAGCAGTTTCGAGTACTATGGCTACACCTTC
CDR3: CASSFEYYGYTF

J: TRBJ2-3
D: NA
size: NA
V: TRBV30
DNA: TGTGCCTGGAGCCCGGCCAGCGGGTTCACAGATACGCAGTATTTT
CDR3: CAWSPASGFTDTQYF